The entry below describes one T cell receptor (beta chain). No antigen is known for it. No base-level quality is on record; no much larger clone is a single base apart. The data are from a study of blood T cell repertoires in COVID-19 (dated by TCRdb to between 2020 and 2021). Describing the broader study: Samples from collaborators originated in the United States, Italy and Spain and spanned both the acute and convalescent phases of COVID-19. The samples were drawn from two sources: the first 160 participants of the ongoing ImmuneRACE study, and fewer than 1,500 subjects contributed by 6 global collaborators. The repertoires were made available in a free public database intended to serve as a resource for research on the immune response to SARS-CoV-2. Sample metadata almost always included a de-identified subject ID, COVID-19 status, age in years and sex. The dataset comprised deeply sampled blood TCRbeta repertoires from subjects exposed to, actively infected with, or recovered from COVID-19. HLA class I and class II types, where available, came from metadata supplied by the sample provider rather than from assay-based typing. The prospective study material was composed of cDNA or gDNA derived from T cells, B-cell-depleted T cells, or PBMCs.

At one collaborating source in Seattle, patients were enrolled during active infection and were followed longitudinally through the course of disease. Collaborating institutions collected whole blood in K2EDTA tubes following their own protocols. For TCRbeta analysis, collaborator samples were shipped as frozen whole blood, as isolated PBMCs, or as DNA extracted from either sample type. The immunoSEQ Assay, a bias-controlled multiplex PCR, was used to amplify TCRbeta CDR3 regions from genomic DNA. In the authors' own workflow: The number of nucleated cells in each sample was estimated from the amplification of reference gene primers within the assay. To quantify the absolute abundance of each unique TCRbeta CDR3 rearrangement, sequence reads were collapsed and filtered. Productive Simpson clonality was computed per sample as the square root of Simpson's diversity index over productive rearrangements. Here the immuneACCESS table is served through TCRdb, limited to in-frame sequences with V and J called. Missing clones are a known gap in these copies; in checked studies unresolved V genes cover under half, and the rest lacks a known reason. For V, J and clone size, that table is used; D and trimming come from the DNA. In all, the sample holds tens of thousands of clones, and about 86% of those were seen once. Of the sample, roughly 3.8% falls within the top ten clones.

The germline V gene gives CDR1 as LGHNA and CDR2 as YNFKEQ. The CDR3, cysteine through phenylalanine, is 17 amino acids long. Left in the record is the CDR3 DNA by itself, 51 bases read in frame from the first base. The junction carries 19 bases between V and J, which are trimmed by 1 base and 4 bases respectively. What the work shows at the level of the full study, not this receptor alone: The quantity of clinical and demographic metadata differed by source and by participant and was supplied without curation.

This TCR was sampled from a man in his forties with COVID-19, enrolled during active disease. The sample consisted of peripheral blood. The chain is assembled from TRBV4-2 and TRBJ2-5; TRBD2 is a possible D gene, resting on 5 matching bases. The nucleotide sequence is TGTGCCAGCAGCCAAGTGGCGAGCGAGGTCCGGGGAGAGACCCAGTACTTC. Translated, it gives CASSQVASEVRGETQYF.